The text below deals with one T cell receptor (beta chain). The data stem from a study of blood T cells in healthy people across ages. The V gene's germline CDR1 is MDHEN and CDR2 SYDVKM. The CDR3 is 15 residues long. Trimming took 3 bases from V and 2 from J; bases not matched to a gene: 4. A second 7 to 11 cycle PCR used barcoded and J-beta primers. TCRdb redid the calling of the 5' RACE reads with MiXCR, one entry per CDR3 protein. There are some 920,000 distinct CDR3 sequences in the sample; 51% occur only once, and over 20% lies in the top ten. V gene TRBV28 combines with J gene TRBJ2-7; 10 bases map to TRBD2. This clonotype originated in a woman aged 60-70 years in good health. Sequencing used blood. The CDR3 DNA is TGTGCCAGCAGTTTTGCTAGCGGGAGTCCCTACGAGCAGTACTTC. Translation gives CASSFASGSPYEQYF.